These T cell receptor beta chains were read from a single sample in a study of T cell changes during pregnancy in multiple sclerosis. Method: immunoSEQ multiplex PCR; TCRdb's copy keeps in-frame clones and lacks some. Of about 56,000 clones in the sample, roughly nine tenths were seen once. Sample: peripheral blood, taken in the first trimester of pregnancy. The source of these receptors is a female donor in good health, enrolled as a control in a pregnancy study. CDR3s include the opening cysteine and the closing phenylalanine or tryptophan. Each record gives: clone size, V gene, J gene, D gene, CDR3 protein, CDR3 DNA. D genes are given only for firm matches. Clone size is stated in some rows and not others, as once, few, many or a class when expanded.

size: .
V: TRBV2
J: TRBJ2-1
D: TRBD2
CDR3: CASSEARSGKSSYNEQFF
DNA: TGTGCCAGCAGTGAAGCTAGGAGCGGGAAAAGCTCCTACAATGAGCAGTTCTTC

size: .
V: TRBV7-8
J: TRBJ1-1
D: .
CDR3: CASSATGNTEAFF
DNA: TGTGCCAGCAGCGCAACAGGAAACACTGAAGCTTTCTTT

size: .
V: TRBV12-5
J: TRBJ2-5
D: .
CDR3: CASGSGVEETQYF
DNA: TGTGCTAGTGGGTCCGGGGTCGAAGAGACCCAGTACTTC

size: .
V: TRBV7-8
J: TRBJ2-2
D: .
CDR3: CASSYPYGGPGELFF
DNA: TGTGCCAGCAGCTATCCCTATGGTGGGCCCGGGGAGCTGTTTTTT

size: .
V: TRBV2
J: TRBJ2-3
D: TRBD2
CDR3: CASTGTSRTDTQYF
DNA: TGTGCCAGCACCGGGACTAGTAGAACAGATACGCAGTATTTT

size: .
V: TRBV19
J: TRBJ2-2
D: .
CDR3: CASGGALNTGELFF
DNA: TGTGCCAGTGGGGGGGCCCTGAACACCGGGGAGCTGTTTTTT

size: .
V: TRBV28
J: TRBJ2-3
D: .
CDR3: CASSPLDTQYF
DNA: TGTGCCAGCAGCCCCCTGGATACGCAGTATTTT

size: .
V: TRBV29-1
J: TRBJ1-5
D: .
CDR3: CSDRLLTENQPQHF
DNA: TGCAGCGACCGACTCTTGACAGAGAATCAGCCCCAGCATTTT

size: .
V: TRBV2
J: TRBJ2-1
D: TRBD2
CDR3: CASKIELGGNNEQFF
DNA: TGTGCCAGCAAGATTGAATTGGGGGGGAACAATGAGCAGTTCTTC

size: once
V: TRBV7-2
J: TRBJ2-3
D: TRBD2
CDR3: CASSLGLAGGPDTQYF
DNA: TGTGCCAGCAGCTTAGGGCTAGCGGGGGGCCCAGATACGCAGTATTTT

size: once
V: TRBV7-2
J: TRBJ1-1
D: TRBD1
CDR3: CASSSSPTGAGAEAFF
DNA: TGTGCCAGCAGCTCGTCCCCGACAGGGGCCGGCGCTGAAGCTTTCTTT

size: .
V: TRBV19
J: TRBJ2-7
D: .
CDR3: CASSINLGVHEQYF
DNA: TGTGCCAGTAGTATTAACTTGGGAGTCCACGAGCAGTACTTC

size: .
V: TRBV15
J: TRBJ2-1
D: .
CDR3: CATSRGDEAGKDNEQFF
DNA: TGTGCCACCAGCAGAGGAGACGAGGCGGGGAAAGACAATGAGCAGTTCTTC

size: .
V: TRBV6-6
J: TRBJ1-3
D: .
CDR3: CASSSHQGPTGNTIYF
DNA: TGTGCCAGCAGTTCTCACCAGGGTCCAACTGGAAACACCATATATTTT

size: once
V: TRBV4-1
J: TRBJ2-7
D: TRBD1
CDR3: CASSQDGGTGLMVRGEQYF
DNA: TGCGCCAGCAGCCAAGATGGGGGGACAGGGCTGATGGTGAGGGGCGAGCAGTACTTC

size: .
V: TRBV6-1
J: TRBJ1-5
D: .
CDR3: CASSESKTDRYSQPQHF
DNA: TGTGCCAGCAGTGAATCAAAGACGGACAGATACAGTCAGCCCCAGCATTTT

size: .
V: TRBV6-1
J: TRBJ2-1
D: .
CDR3: CASSAVAFGQFF
DNA: TGTGCCAGCAGTGCTGTGGCATTTGGGCAGTTCTTC

size: few
V: TRBV5-1
J: TRBJ1-1
D: TRBD1
CDR3: CASSLVDRGTEAFF
DNA: TGCGCCAGCAGCTTGGTAGACAGGGGCACTGAAGCTTTCTTT

size: once
V: TRBV5-1
J: TRBJ2-1
D: TRBD2
CDR3: CASSTGTSRPNEQFF
DNA: TGCGCCAGCAGTACCGGGACTAGCAGACCCAATGAGCAGTTCTTC

size: .
V: TRBV15
J: TRBJ1-6
D: .
CDR3: CATSRDRELFSPLHF
DNA: TGTGCCACCAGCAGAGATCGGGAGTTATTTTCACCCCTCCACTTT

size: .
V: TRBV7-8
J: TRBJ2-7
D: .
CDR3: CASSFSGSYEQYF
DNA: TGTGCCAGCAGCTTTAGCGGCAGCTACGAGCAGTACTTC

size: .
V: TRBV7-9
J: TRBJ1-4
D: TRBD1
CDR3: CASSLSGQGWANEKLFF
DNA: TGTGCCAGCAGCTTATCGGGACAGGGCTGGGCTAATGAAAAACTGTTTTTT

size: .
V: TRBV5-6
J: TRBJ2-7
D: .
CDR3: CASSLRQETQTGYEQYF
DNA: TGTGCCAGCAGCTTGCGGCAGGAGACCCAAACAGGATACGAGCAGTACTTC

size: .
V: TRBV29-1
J: TRBJ2-4
D: .
CDR3: CSVPDIAKNIQYF
DNA: TGCAGCGTGCCCGACATAGCCAAAAACATTCAGTACTTC

size: .
V: TRBV5-8
J: TRBJ1-1
D: .
CDR3: CASSFAGSAGVEAFF
DNA: TGTGCCAGCAGCTTTGCGGGGTCCGCCGGGGTTGAAGCTTTCTTT

size: .
V: TRBV18
J: TRBJ2-7
D: .
CDR3: CASSPQGSSYEQYF
DNA: TGTGCCAGCTCACCCCAGGGGTCTTCCTACGAGCAGTACTTC

size: .
V: TRBV27
J: TRBJ1-1
D: .
CDR3: CASSLRGGNTEAFF
DNA: TGTGCCAGCAGTTTGAGGGGGGGTAACACTGAAGCTTTCTTT

size: .
V: TRBV6-1
J: TRBJ2-7
D: TRBD2
CDR3: CASNDQREFPYEQYF
DNA: TGTGCCAGCAACGACCAGCGGGAGTTTCCCTACGAGCAGTACTTC

size: .
V: TRBV7-2
J: TRBJ2-1
D: TRBD2
CDR3: CASSLVAGEDNEQFF
DNA: TGTGCCAGCAGCTTGGTAGCGGGAGAGGACAATGAGCAGTTCTTC

size: .
V: TRBV19
J: TRBJ2-2
D: .
CDR3: CASSIGTTTGELFF
DNA: TGTGCCAGTAGTATTGGGACAACAACCGGGGAGCTGTTTTTT

size: once
V: TRBV6-6
J: TRBJ2-1
D: TRBD2
CDR3: CASSSDPGLAGVEQFF
DNA: TGTGCCAGCAGTTCCGATCCGGGACTAGCGGGAGTGGAGCAGTTCTTC

size: .
V: TRBV7-9
J: TRBJ1-5
D: .
CDR3: CASSLVGREDQPQHF
DNA: TGTGCCAGCAGCTTAGTGGGGAGGGAAGATCAGCCCCAGCATTTT

size: .
V: TRBV29-1
J: TRBJ2-7
D: .
CDR3: CSVEGTPYEQYF
DNA: TGCAGCGTTGAGGGGACACCCTACGAGCAGTACTTC

size: .
V: TRBV11-1
J: TRBJ2-1
D: .
CDR3: CASSLSSYNEQFF
DNA: TGTGCCAGCAGCTTGAGCTCCTACAATGAGCAGTTCTTC

size: .
V: TRBV7-8
J: TRBJ2-1
D: .
CDR3: CASSSIQGPEQFF
DNA: TGTGCCAGCAGCTCCATACAGGGCCCAGAGCAGTTCTTC

size: .
V: TRBV5-5
J: TRBJ2-7
D: .
CDR3: CASSLVWAGGRTYEQYF
DNA: TGTGCCAGCAGCTTGGTTTGGGCAGGGGGGAGGACCTACGAGCAGTACTTC

size: .
V: TRBV19
J: TRBJ1-2
D: TRBD1
CDR3: CASRDRGDFRYTF
DNA: TGTGCCAGTCGCGACAGGGGGGACTTTCGCTACACCTTC

size: .
V: TRBV27
J: TRBJ1-1
D: TRBD1
CDR3: CASKDQGGMTEAFF
DNA: TGTGCCAGCAAAGACCAGGGGGGTATGACTGAAGCTTTCTTT

size: .
V: TRBV18
J: TRBJ2-7
D: .
CDR3: CASSPMGGIEQYF
DNA: TGTGCCAGCTCACCGATGGGGGGAATCGAGCAGTACTTC

size: .
V: TRBV27
J: TRBJ2-3
D: TRBD1
CDR3: CASSKTGTDTQYF
DNA: TGTGCCAGCAGTAAGACAGGGACAGATACGCAGTATTTT

size: few
V: TRBV6-4
J: TRBJ2-2
D: .
CDR3: CASSEESEAGELFF
DNA: TGTGCCAGCAGTGAGGAGTCAGAGGCCGGGGAGCTGTTTTTT

size: .
V: TRBV15
J: TRBJ2-1
D: TRBD1
CDR3: CAAQGADSYNEQFF
DNA: TGTGCCGCTCAGGGGGCGGACTCCTACAATGAGCAGTTCTTC

size: .
V: TRBV5-1
J: TRBJ1-1
D: .
CDR3: CASSPRQAYEAFF
DNA: TGCGCCAGCAGCCCCCGACAAGCATATGAAGCTTTCTTT

size: .
V: TRBV7-9
J: TRBJ1-4
D: .
CDR3: CASSRTTTNEKLFF
DNA: TGTGCCAGCAGCCGGACAACAACTAATGAAAAACTGTTTTTT

size: .
V: TRBV5-1
J: TRBJ1-3
D: .
CDR3: CASSLYTGNQGNTIYF
DNA: TGCGCCAGCAGCTTGTATACAGGGAACCAAGGAAACACCATATATTTT

size: .
V: TRBV6-1
J: TRBJ1-1
D: TRBD1
CDR3: CASSATGRNTEAFF
DNA: TGTGCCAGCAGTGCGACAGGGAGAAACACTGAAGCTTTCTTT

size: once
V: TRBV28
J: TRBJ2-3
D: TRBD1
CDR3: CASRVGTATDTQYF
DNA: TGTGCCAGCAGGGTCGGGACAGCCACAGATACGCAGTATTTT

size: .
V: TRBV19
J: TRBJ1-5
D: TRBD1
CDR3: CASSPGQKNQPQHF
DNA: TGTGCCAGTAGTCCGGGACAGAAAAATCAGCCCCAGCATTTT

size: .
V: TRBV10-3
J: TRBJ2-4
D: TRBD2
CDR3: CAISESGTSGGAAKNIQYF
DNA: TGTGCCATCAGTGAGTCCGGGACTAGCGGGGGGGCCGCCAAAAACATTCAGTACTTC

size: .
V: TRBV5-6
J: TRBJ2-1
D: TRBD1
CDR3: CASSLLGTGVIYEQFF
DNA: TGTGCCAGCAGCTTGTTAGGGACAGGGGTAATATATGAGCAGTTCTTC

size: .
V: TRBV27
J: TRBJ2-7
D: TRBD2
CDR3: CASSPGGWAGDEQYF
DNA: TGTGCCAGCAGCCCCGGGGGGTGGGCGGGGGACGAGCAGTACTTC

size: .
V: TRBV28
J: TRBJ2-3
D: TRBD1
CDR3: CASSQQGASTDTQYF
DNA: TGTGCCAGCAGTCAACAGGGGGCTAGCACAGATACGCAGTATTTT